One and the same sample provided the 7 T cell receptor beta chains below, sequenced in a study of cytotoxic CD8 clonotypes in ibrutinib-treated CLL. Clones were sequenced by immunoSEQ multiplex PCR, and TCRdb holds only the in-frame ones, with some missing. The sample lists hundreds of thousands of clones, about three quarters seen once, with about 16% in the top ten. This specimen consisted of PBMCs, obtained after 24 months of ibrutinib treatment. All receptors derive from a human donor with chronic lymphocytic leukemia.

The V call is TRBV6-6, the J call TRBJ2-7; D is perhaps TRBD1 (6 bases). The V and J ends lost 7 bases and 4 bases respectively, with 14 bases between them. Germline lookup yields CDR1 MNHNY and CDR2 SVGAGI (reference sequence). This CDR3 is 13 amino acids long. CDR3 amino acids: CASTATGEYEQYF. CDR3 bases: TGTGCCAGCACCGCGACAGGAGAATACGAGCAGTACTTC.

This rearrangement joins TRBV19 to TRBJ2-7, with TRBD2 matching 7 bases. Trimming removed 7 bases from V and 4 bases from J; junction bases left unmatched: 10. This CDR3 is built from 14 residues. The V gene's germline CDR1 is LNHDA and CDR2 SQIVND (reference sequence). In nucleotides, the CDR3 is TGTGCCAGTACCAGGGAGGGGCGACCTTACGAGCAGTACTTC. Protein product: CASTREGRPYEQYF.

The chain joins TRBV2 to TRBJ2-4; the D gene is possibly TRBD2 (6 bases). The CDR3 contains 16 residues. Trimming cost V 6 bases and J 1 base, with 16 bases left between them. Germline CDR1 SNHLY, CDR2 FYNNEI. The CDR3 here is CASREIGGLAKNIQYF. The CDR3 nucleotides read TGTGCCAGCAGGGAGATTGGAGGGCTCGCCAAAAACATTCAGTACTTC.

The V call is TRBV28, the J call TRBJ2-7; D is perhaps TRBD1 (6 bases). The CDR3 runs 15 residues. The germline CDR1 and CDR2 sequences are MDHEN and SYDVKM. Trimming shortened V by 7 bases and J by 0 bases, and 16 bases separated the two germline ends. The chain's CDR3 is CASIGGSQSSYEQYF. The CDR3 nucleotides read TGTGCCAGCATTGGGGGCAGTCAGAGCTCCTACGAGCAGTACTTC. The full variable domain, completed using reference TRBV28 and TRBJ2-7, is DVKVTQSSRYLVKRTGEKVFLECVQDMDHENMFWYRQDPGLGLRLIYFSYDVKMKEKGDIPEGYSVSREKKERFSLILESASTNQTSMYLCASIGGSQSSYEQYFGPGTRLTVT.

The gene calls are TRBV27 and TRBJ1-1, with 9 bases that match TRBD1. Trimming took 5 bases from V and 5 from J; bases not matched to a gene: 6. This CDR3 contains 14 residues. CDR1 and CDR2 (germline): MNHEY, SMNVEV (reference sequence). The CDR3 region has the DNA TGTGCCAGCAGTCCCAGGACAGGGGTTACTGAAGCTTTCTTT. Its translation: CASSPRTGVTEAFF.

This clone was detected only once. The chain combines TRBV28 with TRBJ1-5, with 7 nucleotides matching TRBD1. J lost 7 bases, V lost 1 base, and 7 bases had no gene match. Germline CDR1 reads MDHEN; CDR2 reads SYDVKM. The CDR3 is 15 amino acids. The CDR3 spells CASSLSQQGSQPQHF. CDR3 DNA sequence: TGTGCCAGCAGTTTATCCCAACAGGGGTCCCAGCCCCAGCATTTT.

The chain couples TRBV29-1 to TRBJ1-2, with 12 bases aligning to TRBD1. CDR3 length: 16 amino acids. Germline V CDR1 and CDR2: SQVTM, ANQGSEA. V dropped 6 bases and J dropped 7; count of bases not matched to a gene: 15. The CDR3 DNA follows: TGCAGCGTGGATTTAGGGACAGGGGGCTTGGATCTTGGCTACACCTTC. This encodes CSVDLGTGGLDLGYTF.